This T cell receptor beta chain is from a study of T cells in Graves' hyperthyroidism and ophthalmopathy. Findings and caveats of the study: It was a median around seven months before onset that the model predicted ophthalmopathy. Among thyroid clonotypes expanded above 0.001, most also appeared in blood.

The CDR3 totals 15 residues. J was trimmed by 6 bases and V by 5 bases; bases with no gene match: 8. The germline V gene encodes CDR1 SEHNR and CDR2 FQNEAQ (reference sequence). Researchers took RNA transcripts and amplified the TCR beta CDR3 regions from them. The TCR CDR3 was amplified in a first-round RT-PCR using the HTBI primer set. Using its own MiXCR run on the multiplex PCR reads, TCRdb lists one record per CDR3 protein. The sample holds hundreds of thousands of distinct CDR3 sequences, roughly 46% seen once. Many counts were recorded for this clonotype. Its antigen is unidentified. V gene TRBV7-9 combines with J gene TRBJ1-5, with 9 bases aligning to TRBD1. The sequence came from an adult man with Graves' disease, either hyperthyroidism or ophthalmopathy (not recorded which). What was sequenced was peripheral blood or thyroid tissue (not recorded which). In DNA, the CDR3 is TGTGCCAGCAGCGCCCCCGGGACAGGGCGTCAGCCCCAGCATTTT. Residues: CASSAPGTGRQPQHF.